This T cell receptor (beta chain) came from a study of blood T cell repertoires in COVID-19. Whole-study context: Nucleic acid was either cDNA or gDNA, and it came from T cells, B-cell-depleted T cells, or PBMCs.

In the authors' methods: Estimates of nucleated cell counts were drawn from the amplification of reference gene primers. Clones were sequenced by immunoSEQ multiplex PCR, and TCRdb holds only the in-frame ones, with some missing. From that table come the V and J calls and clone size; the DNA was used to work out D and trimming. This table has about 360,000 clones, around 86% appearing once. V lost 2 bases and J lost 10, with 12 bases in between. The germline CDR1 and CDR2 sequences are SGHAT and FQDESV (reference sequence). The CDR3 is made up of 13 amino acids. Material for sequencing was peripheral blood. The chain employs TRBV11-1 and TRBJ2-1; the D gene is possibly TRBD2 (6 bases). The receptor's source is a human donor in a cohort sampled during active COVID-19. In nucleotides, the CDR3 is TGTGCCAGCAGCTTAAAGTGGCGGGGCGAGCAGTTCTTC. Translated: CASSLKWRGEQFF.